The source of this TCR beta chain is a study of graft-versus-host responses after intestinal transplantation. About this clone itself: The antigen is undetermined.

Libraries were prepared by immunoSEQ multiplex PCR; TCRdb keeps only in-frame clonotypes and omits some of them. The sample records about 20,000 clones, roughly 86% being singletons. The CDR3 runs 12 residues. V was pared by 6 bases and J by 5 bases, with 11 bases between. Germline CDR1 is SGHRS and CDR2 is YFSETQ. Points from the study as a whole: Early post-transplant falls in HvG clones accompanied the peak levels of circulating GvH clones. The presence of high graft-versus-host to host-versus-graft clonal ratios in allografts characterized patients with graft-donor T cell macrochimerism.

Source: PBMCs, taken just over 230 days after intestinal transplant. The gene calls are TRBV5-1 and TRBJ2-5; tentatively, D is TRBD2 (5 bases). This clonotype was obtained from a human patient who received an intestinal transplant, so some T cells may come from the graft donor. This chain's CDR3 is CASKAGRETQYF. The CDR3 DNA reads TGCGCCAGCAAGGCGGGCCGGGAGACCCAGTACTTC.